These T cell receptor beta chains were read from a single sample in a study of blood T cell repertoires in COVID-19. Profiling relied on immunoSEQ multiplex PCR, and the TCRdb table lists in-frame clones only, not all of them. The sample lists fewer than 250,000 clones; 85% to 90% were seen once. Sequencing input: peripheral blood. All receptors come from a woman in her fifties or sixties with acute or convalescent COVID-19. Each CDR3 is given with its conserved first and last residue. Fields, in order: D gene, J gene, V gene, clone size, CDR3 protein, CDR3 DNA. A D gene is named only where the DNA matches it firmly. Only part of the rows carry a size: once, few, many, or a class if the clone is expanded.

d_call: TRBD1
j_call: TRBJ2-1
v_call: TRBV18
clone_size: NA
cdr3_aa: CASSPPGQGNPQGQFF
cdr3_nt: TGTGCCAGCTCACCACCGGGACAGGGTAACCCTCAGGGGCAGTTCTTC

d_call: TRBD1
j_call: TRBJ1-4
v_call: TRBV7-6
clone_size: NA
cdr3_aa: CASSSTGGNEKLFF
cdr3_nt: TGTGCCAGCAGCTCGACAGGGGGCAATGAAAAACTGTTTTTT

d_call: NA
j_call: TRBJ2-3
v_call: TRBV15
clone_size: NA
cdr3_aa: CATSRDGIPTDTQYF
cdr3_nt: TGTGCCACCAGCAGAGATGGCATTCCCACAGATACGCAGTATTTT

d_call: TRBD2
j_call: TRBJ2-2
v_call: TRBV10-2
clone_size: once
cdr3_aa: CASSEPLAGVATGELFF
cdr3_nt: TGCGCCAGCAGTGAGCCCCTAGCGGGAGTCGCCACCGGGGAGCTGTTTTTT

d_call: TRBD2
j_call: TRBJ2-3
v_call: TRBV10-1
clone_size: once
cdr3_aa: CASSESGNF
cdr3_nt: TGCGCCAGCAGTGAGAGCGGGAATTTT

d_call: TRBD2
j_call: TRBJ2-5
v_call: TRBV20-1
clone_size: NA
cdr3_aa: CSASIPSGRGQETQYF
cdr3_nt: TGCAGTGCTAGTATCCCTAGCGGGAGGGGGCAAGAGACCCAGTACTTC

d_call: NA
j_call: TRBJ1-4
v_call: TRBV6-2/TRBV6-3
clone_size: NA
cdr3_aa: CASSSGGSNEKLFF
cdr3_nt: TGTGCCAGCAGTTCCGGAGGTTCTAATGAAAAACTGTTTTTT

d_call: TRBD1
j_call: TRBJ1-6
v_call: TRBV10-3
clone_size: NA
cdr3_aa: CAIRQNQGARQDSPLHF
cdr3_nt: TGTGCCATCAGACAAAATCAGGGGGCTCGGCAGGATTCACCCCTCCACTTT

d_call: TRBD2
j_call: TRBJ2-7
v_call: TRBV28
clone_size: once
cdr3_aa: CASRHAATSGSHEQYF
cdr3_nt: TGTGCCAGCAGGCATGCCGCGACTAGCGGGAGCCACGAGCAGTACTTC

d_call: NA
j_call: TRBJ1-2
v_call: TRBV30
clone_size: NA
cdr3_aa: CAWNFWNYGYTF
cdr3_nt: TGTGCCTGGAACTTCTGGAACTATGGCTACACCTTC

d_call: NA
j_call: TRBJ1-1
v_call: TRBV6-5
clone_size: NA
cdr3_aa: CASRPGPMNTEAFF
cdr3_nt: TGTGCCAGCAGGCCAGGTCCGATGAACACTGAAGCTTTCTTT

d_call: TRBD1
j_call: TRBJ1-5
v_call: TRBV7-7
clone_size: NA
cdr3_aa: CASSRGQVGRNQPQHF
cdr3_nt: TGTGCCAGCAGCCGGGGACAGGTAGGTCGGAATCAGCCCCAGCATTTT

d_call: TRBD1
j_call: TRBJ2-2
v_call: TRBV7-9
clone_size: NA
cdr3_aa: CASSNAKLRDSSNTGELFF
cdr3_nt: TGTGCCAGCAGCAACGCGAAACTCCGGGACAGCTCGAACACCGGGGAGCTGTTTTTT

d_call: NA
j_call: TRBJ2-7
v_call: TRBV7-6
clone_size: NA
cdr3_aa: CASSLAAGTGSSYEQYF
cdr3_nt: TGTGCCAGCAGCTTAGCGGCCGGGACTGGGAGCTCCTACGAGCAGTACTTC

d_call: NA
j_call: TRBJ2-7
v_call: TRBV2
clone_size: NA
cdr3_aa: CASSESRLRNEQYF
cdr3_nt: TGTGCCAGCAGTGAATCCAGGTTACGCAACGAGCAGTACTTC

d_call: NA
j_call: TRBJ1-6
v_call: TRBV27
clone_size: NA
cdr3_aa: CASSLSPQSSYNSPLHF
cdr3_nt: TGTGCCAGCAGTTTATCGCCACAGAGCTCCTATAATTCACCCCTCCACTTT

d_call: NA
j_call: TRBJ1-2
v_call: TRBV30
clone_size: NA
cdr3_aa: CAWSSGWQDGYTF
cdr3_nt: TGTGCCTGGAGTAGTGGCTGGCAGGATGGCTACACCTTC

d_call: TRBD1
j_call: TRBJ1-2
v_call: TRBV2
clone_size: NA
cdr3_aa: CASRASKGQGSYYGYTF
cdr3_nt: TGTGCCAGCAGGGCATCGAAGGGACAGGGGTCCTATTATGGCTACACCTTC

d_call: NA
j_call: TRBJ1-1
v_call: TRBV12-3/TRBV12-4
clone_size: NA
cdr3_aa: CASTLLGVSEAFF
cdr3_nt: TGTGCCAGCACCCTTTTAGGGGTGAGTGAAGCTTTCTTT

d_call: TRBD2
j_call: TRBJ2-2
v_call: TRBV5-5
clone_size: NA
cdr3_aa: CATRTSGMNTGELFF
cdr3_nt: TGTGCCACCAGGACTAGCGGGATGAACACCGGGGAGCTGTTTTTT

d_call: NA
j_call: TRBJ1-1
v_call: TRBV6-5
clone_size: NA
cdr3_aa: CAGQAGWSGNTEAFF
cdr3_nt: TGTGCCGGCCAGGCAGGGTGGTCGGGGAACACTGAAGCTTTCTTT

d_call: TRBD2
j_call: TRBJ2-7
v_call: TRBV20-1
clone_size: NA
cdr3_aa: CSASDQAGLYEQYF
cdr3_nt: TGCAGTGCTAGTGATCAAGCGGGACTATACGAGCAGTACTTC

d_call: TRBD1
j_call: TRBJ1-5
v_call: TRBV5-1
clone_size: NA
cdr3_aa: CASSLDRGLGQPQHF
cdr3_nt: TGCGCCAGCAGCTTGGACAGGGGGCTTGGGCAGCCCCAGCATTTT

d_call: TRBD2
j_call: TRBJ2-1
v_call: TRBV28
clone_size: NA
cdr3_aa: CASSRLAGPPSYNEQFF
cdr3_nt: TGTGCCAGCAGTCGACTAGCGGGTCCCCCCTCCTACAATGAGCAGTTCTTC

d_call: NA
j_call: TRBJ2-3
v_call: TRBV24-1
clone_size: NA
cdr3_aa: CATSAGRGARADTQYF
cdr3_nt: TGTGCCACCAGTGCCGGTCGGGGGGCGCGGGCAGATACGCAGTATTTT

d_call: TRBD2
j_call: TRBJ2-5
v_call: TRBV6-6
clone_size: once
cdr3_aa: CASSRPGGVDRETQYF
cdr3_nt: TGTGCCAGCAGCCGTCCGGGGGGGGTAGATAGGGAGACCCAGTACTTC

d_call: TRBD2
j_call: TRBJ2-5
v_call: TRBV6-5
clone_size: NA
cdr3_aa: CASFERGGQEETQYF
cdr3_nt: TGTGCCAGCTTCGAGCGGGGGGGTCAGGAGGAGACCCAGTACTTC

d_call: NA
j_call: TRBJ2-7
v_call: TRBV7-9
clone_size: NA
cdr3_aa: CASSPPSGREQYF
cdr3_nt: TGTGCCAGCAGCCCTCCGAGCGGACGGGAGCAGTACTTC

d_call: NA
j_call: TRBJ1-6
v_call: TRBV5-1
clone_size: NA
cdr3_aa: CASSGDTGTNSPLHF
cdr3_nt: TGCGCCAGCAGCGGGGACACAGGGACTAATTCACCCCTCCACTTT

d_call: NA
j_call: TRBJ2-3
v_call: TRBV2
clone_size: NA
cdr3_aa: CASRGTSLGYTDTQYF
cdr3_nt: TGTGCCAGCAGAGGTACTAGCTTGGGGTACACAGATACGCAGTATTTT

d_call: NA
j_call: TRBJ2-6
v_call: TRBV19
clone_size: NA
cdr3_aa: CASSIDGASGANVLTF
cdr3_nt: TGTGCCAGTAGTATAGATGGAGCCTCTGGGGCCAACGTCCTGACTTTC

d_call: NA
j_call: TRBJ1-2
v_call: TRBV13
clone_size: NA
cdr3_aa: CASSLGALRGPDDGYTF
cdr3_nt: TGTGCCAGCAGCTTAGGGGCGTTGCGGGGGCCGGATGATGGCTACACCTTC

d_call: NA
j_call: TRBJ2-7
v_call: TRBV2
clone_size: NA
cdr3_aa: CASRVEYEQYF
cdr3_nt: TGTGCCAGCAGGGTCGAGTACGAGCAGTACTTC

d_call: TRBD1
j_call: TRBJ2-7
v_call: TRBV4-1
clone_size: NA
cdr3_aa: CASSQPTGGRSYEQYF
cdr3_nt: TGCGCCAGCAGCCAGCCCACAGGGGGAAGGAGCTACGAGCAGTACTTC

d_call: TRBD1
j_call: TRBJ2-3
v_call: TRBV6-5
clone_size: NA
cdr3_aa: CASSYPRGQGSHTQYF
cdr3_nt: TGTGCCAGCAGTTACCCCCGGGGACAGGGCTCCCATACGCAGTATTTT

d_call: NA
j_call: TRBJ1-1
v_call: TRBV11-2
clone_size: NA
cdr3_aa: CASSLAGGANTEAFF
cdr3_nt: TGTGCCAGCAGCTTAGCGGGGGGTGCCAACACTGAAGCTTTCTTT

d_call: NA
j_call: TRBJ1-4
v_call: TRBV7-6
clone_size: NA
cdr3_aa: CASSSGLSNEKLFF
cdr3_nt: TGTGCCAGCAGCTCGGGACTATCAAATGAAAAACTGTTTTTT

d_call: NA
j_call: TRBJ2-3
v_call: TRBV7-3
clone_size: NA
cdr3_aa: CASSFSGSTDTQYF
cdr3_nt: TGTGCCAGCAGCTTTAGCGGATCCACAGATACGCAGTATTTT

d_call: NA
j_call: TRBJ2-7
v_call: TRBV7-9
clone_size: NA
cdr3_aa: CASSLRRDSYEQYF
cdr3_nt: TGTGCCAGCAGCTTACGGAGGGATTCCTACGAGCAGTACTTC

d_call: NA
j_call: TRBJ1-2
v_call: TRBV5-1
clone_size: few
cdr3_aa: CASSLTAQFQVVYGYTF
cdr3_nt: TGCGCCAGCAGCTTGACAGCTCAGTTCCAAGTAGTCTATGGCTACACCTTC

d_call: TRBD1
j_call: TRBJ1-1
v_call: TRBV3-1/TRBV3-2
clone_size: NA
cdr3_aa: CASSQAGGTGWAEAFF
cdr3_nt: TGTGCCAGCAGCCAAGCCGGGGGGACAGGGTGGGCTGAAGCTTTCTTT

d_call: TRBD2
j_call: TRBJ2-3
v_call: TRBV10-3
clone_size: NA
cdr3_aa: CAISRTSGSTDTQYF
cdr3_nt: TGTGCCATCAGTAGGACTAGCGGGAGTACAGATACGCAGTATTTT

d_call: TRBD2
j_call: TRBJ2-1
v_call: TRBV28
clone_size: NA
cdr3_aa: CASSFGILAGPRSDEQFF
cdr3_nt: TGTGCCAGCAGTTTTGGGATACTAGCGGGACCGCGGAGCGATGAGCAGTTCTTC

d_call: NA
j_call: TRBJ1-3
v_call: TRBV9
clone_size: NA
cdr3_aa: CASSVNGGRGNTIYF
cdr3_nt: TGTGCCAGCAGCGTAAACGGGGGTCGTGGAAACACCATATATTTT

d_call: NA
j_call: TRBJ1-2
v_call: TRBV15
clone_size: NA
cdr3_aa: CATSQRLANYGYTF
cdr3_nt: TGTGCCACCAGCCAAAGGCTAGCTAACTATGGCTACACCTTC

d_call: NA
j_call: TRBJ1-1
v_call: TRBV7-3
clone_size: NA
cdr3_aa: CASSSRGSTEAFF
cdr3_nt: TGTGCCAGCAGCTCCCGGGGGAGCACTGAAGCTTTCTTT

d_call: NA
j_call: TRBJ1-5
v_call: TRBV19
clone_size: few
cdr3_aa: CASSVHQGNQPQHF
cdr3_nt: TGTGCCAGTAGTGTCCACCAGGGCAATCAGCCCCAGCATTTT

d_call: NA
j_call: TRBJ2-1
v_call: TRBV30
clone_size: NA
cdr3_aa: CAWSGGLYNEQFF
cdr3_nt: TGTGCCTGGAGTGGTGGGCTTTACAATGAGCAGTTCTTC

d_call: NA
j_call: TRBJ2-3
v_call: TRBV7-8
clone_size: NA
cdr3_aa: CASSLGSNTDTQYF
cdr3_nt: TGTGCCAGCAGCTTAGGATCTAACACAGATACGCAGTATTTT

d_call: TRBD1
j_call: TRBJ2-7
v_call: TRBV4-1
clone_size: NA
cdr3_aa: CASSLQTGTGEEYF
cdr3_nt: TGCGCCAGCAGTTTGCAGACCGGGACAGGGGAGGAGTACTTC